Each of the 15 T cell receptor beta chains below was sequenced from the same sample in a study of blood T cell repertoires in COVID-19 (TCRdb year 2020). To prepare the library, the immunoSEQ multiplex PCR assay was applied. TCRdb limited this immuneACCESS table to in-frame rearrangements with V and J called. A share of clones is missing; checked studies link under half to unresolved V genes, and the rest is unexplained. The sample table records approximately 330,000 clones; roughly 89% of these occur just once. Clones ranked in the top ten supply around 8.9% of the sample. The sequenced sample was peripheral blood. These receptors originate from a man younger than 45 with COVID-19, enrolled during active disease.

The V gene is TRBV28, the J gene TRBJ2-7; 11 bases fit TRBD2. This CDR3 is built from 19 residues. Per germline, CDR1 MDHEN and CDR2 SYDVKM. V lost 1 base to trimming and J lost 2 bases; unmatched junction nucleotides: 13. CDR3: CASSLLILGLAGGTYEQYF. CDR3 nucleotide sequence: TGTGCCAGCAGTTTATTAATTCTGGGTCTAGCGGGAGGAACCTACGAGCAGTACTTC.

The V and J genes are TRBV28 and TRBJ1-2; TRBD1 matches at 8 bases. This CDR3 is 15 amino acids long. Germline V gene lookup returns CDR1 MDHEN and CDR2 SYDVKM. The trim removed 4 bases at V and 3 bases at J, leaving 7 bases unmatched. The CDR3 DNA is TGTGCCAGCAGTTCCCCAGGGGGCGCTTACTATGGCTACACCTTC. Translating it yields CASSSPGGAYYGYTF.

The gene calls are TRBV7-3 and TRBJ2-5; D perhaps matches TRBD2 (6 bases). The V gene's germline CDR1 is SGHTA and CDR2 FQGTGA. Trimming cost V 5 bases and J 5 bases, with 18 bases left between them. The CDR3 covers 15 residues. The CDR3 spells CASSPGTFAGETQYF. The CDR3 DNA sequence: TGTGCCAGCAGCCCTGGGACTTTTGCGGGGGAGACCCAGTACTTC.

This sequence joins TRBV4-2 and TRBJ2-3, with 9 bases aligning to TRBD2. The V segment lost 0 bases and the J segment 6 bases; nucleotides outside the gene matches: 7. Per germline, CDR1 LGHNA and CDR2 YNFKEQ. CDR3 length: 16 residues. The CDR3 region has the DNA TGTGCCAGCAGCCAAGATTGGAGCGGGGGGCCTGATACGCAGTATTTT. Its translation: CASSQDWSGGPDTQYF.

The V call is TRBV21-1, the J call TRBJ2-1; the table's D call of TRBD1 was not tested on the DNA. TRBV21-1 is flagged as a pseudogene. The CDR3 length is 16 residues. The CDR3 loop reads CASSKRTGENYNEQFF. The CDR3 DNA reads TGTGCCAGCAGCAAAAGGACAGGGGAAAACTACAATGAGCAGTTCTTC.

This chain joins TRBV3-1 (or the pseudogene TRBV3-2) and TRBJ2-2; TRBD1 aligns across 8 bases. This CDR3 is 14 amino acids long. The germline CDR1 and CDR2 sequences are LGHDT and YNNKEL (reference sequence). Trimming at V came to 4 bases and at J to 6 bases, leaving 4 bases not matched to a gene. CDR3 loop: CASSRLQGAGELFF. The CDR3 coding sequence is TGTGCCAGCAGCCGCCTACAGGGGGCCGGGGAGCTGTTTTTT.

This clone was seen a few times. This chain joins TRBV10-3 and TRBJ2-1, with 7 nucleotides matching TRBD2. This CDR3 has 15 amino acids. V shed 7 bases, J shed 4 bases, and the junction held 10 bases outside the gene matches. Germline lookup yields CDR1 ENHRY and CDR2 SYGVKD. CDR3 amino acids: CAIKAPSGQYNEQFF. The CDR3 DNA reads TGTGCCATCAAGGCACCTAGCGGCCAATACAATGAGCAGTTCTTC.

This clone has a handful of counts. This chain links TRBV7-2 with TRBJ1-6; D is unresolved. V shed 1 base and J shed 6 bases, with 10 bases lying between them. Germline lookup yields CDR1 SGHTA and CDR2 FQGNSA. The CDR3 length is 15 residues. The CDR3 DNA follows: TGTGCCAGCAGCTTAGTGAGGCAGTCTAATTCACCCCTCCACTTT. As protein: CASSLVRQSNSPLHF.

The rearrangement joins TRBV9 to TRBJ2-3; a possible D gene is TRBD1 (6 bases). Trimming took 0 bases from V and 5 from J, leaving 13 bases between them. Germline V CDR1 and CDR2: SGDLS, YYNGEE. This CDR3 is built from 15 residues. DNA of the CDR3: TGTGCCAGCAGCGTAGGCACAGGGTCAATAGATACGCAGTATTTT. It yields the protein CASSVGTGSIDTQYF. Combining the CDR3 with reference TRBV9 and TRBJ2-3 gives the whole variable domain DSGVTQTPKHLITATGQRVTLRCSPRSGDLSVYWYQQSLDQGLQFLIQYYNGEERAKGNILERFSAQQFPDLHSELNLSSLELGDSALYFCASSVGTGSIDTQYFGPGTRLTVL.

The chain joins TRBV12-3 or TRBV12-4 to TRBJ2-5, with 8 bases fitting TRBD2. This CDR3 region has 13 residues. With V trimmed by 7 bases and J by 4 bases, 5 bases remained unmatched. CDR3 nucleotides: TGTGCCAGCACCTTCGGGAGGGTAGAGACCCAGTACTTC. Its protein is CASTFGRVETQYF.

This chain connects TRBV9 to TRBJ2-5, with 9 bases matching TRBD2. Trimming removed 0 bases from V and 5 bases from J; junction bases left unmatched: 8. Germline CDR1 and CDR2: SGDLS and YYNGEE. There are 16 residues in the CDR3. The CDR3 DNA reads as TGTGCCAGCAGCGTAGGGGGCGGGAGGGCCGTGGAGACCCAGTACTTC. Amino acids: CASSVGGGRAVETQYF.

The chain couples TRBV29-1 to TRBJ1-1; a possible D gene is TRBD1 (5 bases). V was shortened by 2 bases and J by 11 bases, with 9 bases between the two germline ends. Germline CDR1 and CDR2: SQVTM and ANQGSEA. The CDR3 loop spans 10 amino acids. As DNA, the CDR3 is TGCAGCGTTGAACAGGGCGGCGCTTTCTTT. Amino acids: CSVEQGGAFF.

The chain combines TRBV2 with TRBJ1-6; the D is unclear. The ends were cut back, 2 bases at V and 3 bases at J, with 8 bases in the middle. Germline V gives CDR1 SNHLY, CDR2 FYNNEI. CDR3 length: 15 residues. The CDR3 here is CASSEYAVYNSPLHF. The CDR3 bases are TGTGCCAGCAGTGAATATGCAGTCTATAATTCACCCCTCCACTTT.

This chain joins TRBV5-6 and TRBJ1-1; D is unclear. V lost 3 bases and J lost 1, with 7 bases in between. Germline V gives CDR1 SGHDT, CDR2 YYEEEE. This CDR3 is 13 amino acids long. The CDR3, as DNA: TGTGCCAGCAGCTACAGTCGGAACACTGAAGCTTTCTTT. Protein: CASSYSRNTEAFF.

The rearrangement links TRBV7-2 to TRBJ2-2; D is possibly TRBD2 (6 bases). Germline CDR1 SGHTA, CDR2 FQGNSA. V lost 4 bases and J 4 bases, leaving 10 bases between the germline ends. The CDR3 has 14 residues. The CDR3: CASSSGLTTGELFF. Written as DNA, the CDR3 is TGTGCCAGCAGCTCTGGACTAACCACCGGGGAGCTGTTTTTT.